Listed here is a single TCR beta chain. These data originate in a study of blood T cell repertoires in COVID-19. Across the whole study: Sites in the United States, Italy and Spain provided acute and convalescent COVID-19 samples. Sources were T cells, B-cell-depleted T cells, or PBMCs; the material itself was cDNA or gDNA.

Profiled with immunoSEQ multiplex PCR; TCRdb holds only in-frame clones, not every one. The sample shows 95,000 to 110,000 clones, over 80% of them seen only once. The CDR3 consists of 14 residues. The germline CDR1 and CDR2 sequences are MDHEN and SYDVKM. V lost 4 bases and J lost 8; bases outside the gene matches: 8. The chain uses TRBV28 and TRBJ1-2, with 9 bases that match TRBD1. Sequencing was performed on peripheral blood. This clonotype was sampled from a man aged 50 to 60 with acute or convalescent COVID-19. The CDR3 coding sequence is TGTGCCAGCAGTTACGGGGACAGGGTCGTGGGCTACACCTTC. Its protein product is CASSYGDRVVGYTF.